This TCR beta chain was sequenced in a study of shared clonotypes between healthy human individuals. Generated by immunoSEQ multiplex PCR, the TCRdb table keeps only in-frame clones and is missing some. There are 2.3 million or so clones in the sample; more than 85% occur only once, and 0.39% lies in the top ten. This clone was observed a single time. CDR3 length: 14 residues. The germline V gene has CDR1 SQVTM and CDR2 ANQGSEA. The V and J ends lost 6 bases and 8 bases respectively, with 19 bases between them. This sequence originates from a man aged 18 to 29 in good health. Some clones in this sample may be carry-over from other donors' samples. The rearrangement uses TRBV29-1 and TRBJ1-4; D might be TRBD1 (6 bases). Sequencing was carried out using naive CD4+ T cells from PBMCs. The sample's subset: CD45RA+ positively selected. CDR3 DNA: TGCAGCGTCGGAACCGAGGGGGTATTCGAAAAACTGTTTTTT. Residues: CSVGTEGVFEKLFF.